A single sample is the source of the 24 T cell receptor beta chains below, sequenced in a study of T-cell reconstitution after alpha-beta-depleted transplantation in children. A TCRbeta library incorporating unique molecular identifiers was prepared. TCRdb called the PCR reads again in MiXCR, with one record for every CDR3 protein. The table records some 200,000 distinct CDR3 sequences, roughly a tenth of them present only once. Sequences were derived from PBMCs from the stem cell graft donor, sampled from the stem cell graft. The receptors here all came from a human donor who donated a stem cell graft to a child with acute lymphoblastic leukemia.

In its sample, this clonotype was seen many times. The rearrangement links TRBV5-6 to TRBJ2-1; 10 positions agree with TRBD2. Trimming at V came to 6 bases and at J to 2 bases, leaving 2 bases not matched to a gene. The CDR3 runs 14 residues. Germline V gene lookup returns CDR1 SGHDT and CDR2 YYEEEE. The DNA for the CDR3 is TGTGCCAGCACCACTAGCGGGGCCTACAATGAGCAGTTCTTC. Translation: CASTTSGAYNEQFF.

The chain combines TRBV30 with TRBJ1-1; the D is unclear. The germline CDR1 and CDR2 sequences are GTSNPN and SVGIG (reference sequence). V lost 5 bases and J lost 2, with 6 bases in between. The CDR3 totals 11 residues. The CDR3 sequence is CAWGSNTEAFF. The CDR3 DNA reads TGTGCCTGGGGATCAAACACTGAAGCTTTCTTT.

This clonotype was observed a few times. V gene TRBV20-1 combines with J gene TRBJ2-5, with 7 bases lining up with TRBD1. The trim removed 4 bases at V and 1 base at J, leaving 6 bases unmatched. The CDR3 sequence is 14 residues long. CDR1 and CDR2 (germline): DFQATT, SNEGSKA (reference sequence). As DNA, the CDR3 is TGCAGTGCTACGTTGACAGGGCCCCAAGAGACCCAGTACTTC. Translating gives CSATLTGPQETQYF.

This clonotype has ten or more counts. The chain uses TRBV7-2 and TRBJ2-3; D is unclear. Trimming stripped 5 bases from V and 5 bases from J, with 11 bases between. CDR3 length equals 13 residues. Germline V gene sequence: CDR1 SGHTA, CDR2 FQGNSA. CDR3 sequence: CASSRLSIDTQYF. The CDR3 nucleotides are TGTGCCAGCAGCCGCTTATCTATAGATACGCAGTATTTT.

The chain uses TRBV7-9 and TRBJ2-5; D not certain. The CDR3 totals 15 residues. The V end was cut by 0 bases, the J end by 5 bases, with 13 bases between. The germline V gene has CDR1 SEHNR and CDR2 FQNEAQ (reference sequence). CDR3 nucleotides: TGTGCCAGCAGCTTAGCTGCTGGGTACCTGGAGACCCAGTACTTC. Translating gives CASSLAAGYLETQYF. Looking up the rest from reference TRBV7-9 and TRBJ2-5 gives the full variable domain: DTGVSQNPRHKITKRGQNVTFRCDPISEHNRLYWYRQTLGQGPEFLTYFQNEAQLEKSRLLSDRFSAERPKGSFSTLEIQRTEQGDSAMYLCASSLAAGYLETQYFGPGTRLLVL.

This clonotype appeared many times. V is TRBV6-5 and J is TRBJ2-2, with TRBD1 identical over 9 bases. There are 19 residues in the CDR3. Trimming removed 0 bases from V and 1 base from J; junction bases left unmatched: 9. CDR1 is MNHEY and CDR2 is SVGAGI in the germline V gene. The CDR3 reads CASSYSGDRGTRNTGELFF. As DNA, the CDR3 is TGTGCCAGCAGTTACTCGGGCGACAGGGGGACACGGAACACCGGGGAGCTGTTTTTT.

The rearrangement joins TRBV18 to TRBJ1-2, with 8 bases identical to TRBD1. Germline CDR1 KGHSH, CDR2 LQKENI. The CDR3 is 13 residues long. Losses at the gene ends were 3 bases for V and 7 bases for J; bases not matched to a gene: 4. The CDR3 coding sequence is TGTGCCAGCTCACCGGACAGGGAGAGTGGCTACACCTTC. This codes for CASSPDRESGYTF.

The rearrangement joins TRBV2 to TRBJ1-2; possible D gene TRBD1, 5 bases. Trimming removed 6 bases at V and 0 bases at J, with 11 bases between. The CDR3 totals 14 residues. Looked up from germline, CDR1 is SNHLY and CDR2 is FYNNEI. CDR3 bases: TGTGCCAGCAGCGCAGGGACCACTAACTATGGCTACACCTTC. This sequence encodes CASSAGTTNYGYTF.

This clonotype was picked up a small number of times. In nucleotides, the CDR3 is TGTGCCAGCTCTACCATCCCACAGGGGGCACGTAGAGATCAGCCCCAGCATTTT. Encoded protein: CASSTIPQGARRDQPQHF. This chain links TRBV18 with TRBJ1-5; 9 bases align to TRBD1. This CDR3 is built from 18 residues. Germline trimming cut 6 bases from V and 5 bases from J; bases unmatched to any gene: 17. Germline assignment: CDR1 KGHSH and CDR2 LQKENI.

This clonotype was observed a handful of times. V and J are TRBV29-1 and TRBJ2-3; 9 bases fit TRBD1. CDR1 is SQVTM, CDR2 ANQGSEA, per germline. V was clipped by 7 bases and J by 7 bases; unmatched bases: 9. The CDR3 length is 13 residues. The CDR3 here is CSAETGGANTQYF. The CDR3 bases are TGCAGCGCCGAGACAGGGGGGGCAAATACGCAGTATTTT.

Here the CDR3 DNA reads TGCGCCAGCAGCTTGTTTCAGCAGGGAGAAGGCGAGGAGCTGTTTTTT. This sequence encodes CASSLFQQGEGEELFF. This rearrangement joins TRBV5-1 to TRBJ2-2, with D tentatively TRBD1 or TRBD2 (5 bases each). The CDR3 loop spans 16 amino acids. Per the germline V gene, CDR1 is SGHRS and CDR2 is YFSETQ. V gave up 1 base and J gave up 10 bases, with 20 bases separating them. Combining the CDR3 with reference TRBV5-1 and TRBJ2-2 gives the whole variable domain KAGVTQTPRYLIKTRGQQVTLSCSPISGHRSVSWYQQTPGQGLQFLFEYFSETQRNKGNFPGRFSGRQFSNSRSEMNVSTLELGDSALYLCASSLFQQGEGEELFFGEGSRLTVL.

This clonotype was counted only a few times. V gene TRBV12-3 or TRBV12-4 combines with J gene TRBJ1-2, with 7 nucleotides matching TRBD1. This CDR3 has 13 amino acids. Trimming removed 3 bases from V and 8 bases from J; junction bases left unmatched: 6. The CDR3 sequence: CASSLDRLQGYTF. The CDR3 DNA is TGTGCCAGCAGTTTGGACAGGCTCCAGGGCTACACCTTC.

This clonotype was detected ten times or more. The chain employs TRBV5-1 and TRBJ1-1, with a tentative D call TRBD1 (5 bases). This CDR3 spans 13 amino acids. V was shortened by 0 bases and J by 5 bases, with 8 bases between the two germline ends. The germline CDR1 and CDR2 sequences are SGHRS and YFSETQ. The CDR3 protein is CASSLERGTEAFF. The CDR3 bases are TGCGCCAGCAGCTTGGAAAGGGGTACTGAAGCTTTCTTT. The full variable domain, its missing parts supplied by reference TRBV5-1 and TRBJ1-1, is KAGVTQTPRYLIKTRGQQVTLSCSPISGHRSVSWYQQTPGQGLQFLFEYFSETQRNKGNFPGRFSGRQFSNSRSEMNVSTLELGDSALYLCASSLERGTEAFFGQGTRLTVV.

The CDR3 loop reads CASSLPPGQGPHEQYF. The CDR3 region has the DNA TGTGCCAGCAGCCTTCCGCCGGGACAGGGTCCCCACGAGCAGTACTTC. The genes are TRBV4-2 and TRBJ2-7; 9 bases are a match to TRBD1. The length of the CDR3 is 16 residues. J was trimmed by 5 bases and V by 4 bases; bases with no gene match: 12. CDR1 LGHNA and CDR2 YNFKEQ come from the germline V gene.

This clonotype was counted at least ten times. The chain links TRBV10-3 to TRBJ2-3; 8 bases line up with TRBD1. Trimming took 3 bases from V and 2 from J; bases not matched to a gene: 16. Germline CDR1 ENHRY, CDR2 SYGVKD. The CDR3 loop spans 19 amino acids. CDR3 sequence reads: CAISESRDRPPTNTDTQYF. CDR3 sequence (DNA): TGTGCCATCAGTGAATCCCGGGACAGGCCCCCCACAAACACAGATACGCAGTATTTT.

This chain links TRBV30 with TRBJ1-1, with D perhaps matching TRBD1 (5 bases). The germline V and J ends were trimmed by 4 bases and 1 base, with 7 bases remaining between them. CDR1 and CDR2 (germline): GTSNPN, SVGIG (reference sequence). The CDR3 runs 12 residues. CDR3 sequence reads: CAWKGQNTEAFF. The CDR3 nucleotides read TGTGCCTGGAAGGGGCAGAACACTGAAGCTTTCTTT.

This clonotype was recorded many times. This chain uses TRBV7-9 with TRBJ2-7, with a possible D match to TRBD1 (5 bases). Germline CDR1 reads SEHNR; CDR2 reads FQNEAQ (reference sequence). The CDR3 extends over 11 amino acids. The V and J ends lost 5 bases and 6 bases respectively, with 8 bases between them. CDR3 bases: TGTGCCAGCAGCCGAAGGGGCGAGCAGTACTTC. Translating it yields CASSRRGEQYF.

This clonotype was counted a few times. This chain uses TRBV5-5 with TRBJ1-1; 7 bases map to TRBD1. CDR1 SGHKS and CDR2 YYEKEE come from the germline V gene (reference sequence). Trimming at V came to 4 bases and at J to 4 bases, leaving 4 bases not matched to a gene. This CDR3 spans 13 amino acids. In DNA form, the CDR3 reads TGTGCCAGCAGCCAAACAGGGGTCACTGAAGCTTTCTTT. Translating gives CASSQTGVTEAFF.

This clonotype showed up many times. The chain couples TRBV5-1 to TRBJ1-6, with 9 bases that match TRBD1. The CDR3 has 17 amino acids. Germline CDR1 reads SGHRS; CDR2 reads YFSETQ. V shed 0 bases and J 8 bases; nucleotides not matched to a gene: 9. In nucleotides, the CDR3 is TGCGCCAGCAGCTTGGATTTCCCGGGACAGGGAGATTCACCCCTCCACTTT. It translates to CASSLDFPGQGDSPLHF. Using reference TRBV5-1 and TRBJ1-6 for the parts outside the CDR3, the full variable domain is KAGVTQTPRYLIKTRGQQVTLSCSPISGHRSVSWYQQTPGQGLQFLFEYFSETQRNKGNFPGRFSGRQFSNSRSEMNVSTLELGDSALYLCASSLDFPGQGDSPLHFGNGTRLTVT.

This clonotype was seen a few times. CDR3: CASSPRAGGTSNYGYTF. In DNA, the CDR3 is TGTGCCAGCTCACCTCGGGCAGGGGGCACTTCTAACTATGGCTACACCTTC. The chain recombines TRBV18 with TRBJ1-2, with 8 bases that match TRBD1. V lost 3 bases to trimming and J lost 0 bases; unmatched junction nucleotides: 9. The V gene's germline CDR1 is KGHSH and CDR2 LQKENI. This CDR3 has 17 amino acids.

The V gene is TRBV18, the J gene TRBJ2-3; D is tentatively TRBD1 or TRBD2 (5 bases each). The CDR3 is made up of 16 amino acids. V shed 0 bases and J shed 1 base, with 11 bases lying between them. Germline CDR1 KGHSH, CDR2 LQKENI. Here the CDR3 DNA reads TGTGCCAGCTCACCACCGGGACGGCTCCGCACAGATACGCAGTATTTT. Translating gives CASSPPGRLRTDTQYF.

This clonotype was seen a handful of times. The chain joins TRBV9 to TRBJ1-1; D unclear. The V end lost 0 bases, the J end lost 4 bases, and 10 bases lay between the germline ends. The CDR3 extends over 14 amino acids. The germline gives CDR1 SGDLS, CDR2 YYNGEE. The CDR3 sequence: CASSVDRVTTEAFF. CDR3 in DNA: TGTGCCAGCAGCGTAGATCGGGTGACCACTGAAGCTTTCTTT.

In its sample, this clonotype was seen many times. CDR3 DNA: TGCGCCAGCAGCTTGGCCCCAGCGGGGTCGTACAATGAGCAGTTCTTC. Translation gives CASSLAPAGSYNEQFF. This chain joins TRBV5-1 and TRBJ2-1; 7 bases are a match to TRBD2. The V segment lost 0 bases and the J segment 4 bases; nucleotides outside the gene matches: 7. CDR1 is SGHRS, CDR2 YFSETQ, per germline. The CDR3 extends over 16 amino acids.

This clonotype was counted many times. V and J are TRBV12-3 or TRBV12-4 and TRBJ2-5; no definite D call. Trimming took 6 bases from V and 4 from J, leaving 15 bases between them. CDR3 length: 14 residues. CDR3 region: CASSPRTMGETQYF. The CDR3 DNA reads TGTGCCAGCAGCCCCAGAACAATGGGAGAGACCCAGTACTTC.